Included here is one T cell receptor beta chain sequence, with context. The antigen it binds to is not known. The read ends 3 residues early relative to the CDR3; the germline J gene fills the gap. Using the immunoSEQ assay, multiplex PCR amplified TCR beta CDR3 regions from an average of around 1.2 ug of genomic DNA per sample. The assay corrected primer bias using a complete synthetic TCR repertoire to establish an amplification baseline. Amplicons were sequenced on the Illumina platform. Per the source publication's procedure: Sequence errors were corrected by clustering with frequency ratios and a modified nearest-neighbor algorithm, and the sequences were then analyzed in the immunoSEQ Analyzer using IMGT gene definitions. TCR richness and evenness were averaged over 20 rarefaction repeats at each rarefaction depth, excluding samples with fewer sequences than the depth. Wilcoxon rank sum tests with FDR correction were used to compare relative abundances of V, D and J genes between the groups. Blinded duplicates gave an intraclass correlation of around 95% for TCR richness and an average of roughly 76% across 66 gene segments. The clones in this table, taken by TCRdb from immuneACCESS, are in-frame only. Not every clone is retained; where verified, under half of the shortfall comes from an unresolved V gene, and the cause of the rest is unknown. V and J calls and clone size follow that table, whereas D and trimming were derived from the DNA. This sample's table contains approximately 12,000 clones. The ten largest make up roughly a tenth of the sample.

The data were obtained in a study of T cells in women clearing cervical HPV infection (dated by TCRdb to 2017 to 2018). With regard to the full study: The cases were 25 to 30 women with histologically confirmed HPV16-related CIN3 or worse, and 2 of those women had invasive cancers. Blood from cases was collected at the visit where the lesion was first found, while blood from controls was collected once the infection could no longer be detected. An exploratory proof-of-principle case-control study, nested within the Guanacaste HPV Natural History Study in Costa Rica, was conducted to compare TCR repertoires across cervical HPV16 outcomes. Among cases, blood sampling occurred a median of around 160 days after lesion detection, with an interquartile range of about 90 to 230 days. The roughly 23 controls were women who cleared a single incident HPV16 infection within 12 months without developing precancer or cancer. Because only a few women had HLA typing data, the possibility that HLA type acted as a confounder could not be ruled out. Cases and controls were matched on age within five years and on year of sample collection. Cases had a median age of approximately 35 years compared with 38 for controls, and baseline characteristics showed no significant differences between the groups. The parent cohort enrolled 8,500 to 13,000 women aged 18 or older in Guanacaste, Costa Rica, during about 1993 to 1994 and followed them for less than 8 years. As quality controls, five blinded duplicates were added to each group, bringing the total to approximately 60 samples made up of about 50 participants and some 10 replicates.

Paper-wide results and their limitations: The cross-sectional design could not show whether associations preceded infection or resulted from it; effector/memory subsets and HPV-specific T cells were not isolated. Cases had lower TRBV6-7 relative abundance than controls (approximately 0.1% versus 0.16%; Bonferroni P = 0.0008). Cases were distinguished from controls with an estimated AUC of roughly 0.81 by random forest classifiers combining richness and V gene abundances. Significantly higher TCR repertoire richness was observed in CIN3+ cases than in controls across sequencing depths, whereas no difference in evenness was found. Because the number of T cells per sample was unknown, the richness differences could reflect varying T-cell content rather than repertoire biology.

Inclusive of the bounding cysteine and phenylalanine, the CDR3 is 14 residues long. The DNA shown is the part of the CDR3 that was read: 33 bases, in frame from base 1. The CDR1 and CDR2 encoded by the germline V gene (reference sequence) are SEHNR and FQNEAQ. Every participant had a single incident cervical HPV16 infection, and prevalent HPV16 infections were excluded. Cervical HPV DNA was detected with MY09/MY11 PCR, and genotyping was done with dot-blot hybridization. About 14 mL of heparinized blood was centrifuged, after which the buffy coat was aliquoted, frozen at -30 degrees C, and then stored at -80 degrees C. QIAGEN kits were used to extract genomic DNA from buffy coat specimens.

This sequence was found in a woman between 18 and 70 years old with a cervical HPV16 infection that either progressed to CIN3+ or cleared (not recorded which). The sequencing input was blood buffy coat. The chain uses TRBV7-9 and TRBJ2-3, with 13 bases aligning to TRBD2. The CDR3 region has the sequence CASSPPTSGGSQYF. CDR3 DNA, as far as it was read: TGTGCCAGCAGCCCTCCGACTAGCGGGGGGTCG.